This T cell receptor (beta chain) was sequenced for a study of cytomegalovirus exposure and HLA in healthy donors. Primers: 60 Vbeta forward and 13 Jbeta reverse. Profiling relied on immunoSEQ multiplex PCR, and the TCRdb table lists in-frame clones only, not all of them. This table has 85,000 to 130,000 clones, less than 85% appearing once. Per germline, CDR1 MDHEN and CDR2 SYDVKM. This CDR3 contains 14 residues. V gave up 5 bases and J gave up 0 bases, with 8 bases separating them. V usage is TRBV28 and J usage is TRBJ2-4; D remains unclear. The sample taken for sequencing was PBMCs. The sequence came from a young woman in good health and CMV-seropositive. CDR3 coding DNA: TGTGCCAGCAGTACCCAGGTAGCCAAAAACATTCAGTACTTC. This sequence encodes CASSTQVAKNIQYF.